These 5 T cell receptor beta chains came from one sample sequenced in a study of cytomegalovirus exposure and HLA in healthy donors. Primers included in the PCR were 60 Vbeta and 13 Jbeta primers. Clones were sequenced by immunoSEQ multiplex PCR, and TCRdb holds only the in-frame ones, with some missing. The sample gives 100,000 to 150,000 clones, roughly 79% of which show up once; 2.5% to 3.5% is in the top ten. Sequenced: PBMCs. The receptors were sampled from a boy aged 2 to 10 in good health and CMV-seronegative.

This clone was seen many times. The chain couples TRBV5-1 to TRBJ1-1; the D is unclear. Per germline, CDR1 SGHRS and CDR2 YFSETQ. Between the trimmed V and J ends, which lost 0 bases and 1 base, there was a span of 16 bases. This CDR3 region has 17 residues. Here the CDR3 DNA reads TGCGCCAGCAGCTTGGGGATACAGAATCCCTCGAACACTGAAGCTTTCTTT. Protein: CASSLGIQNPSNTEAFF.

The V call is TRBV7-9, the J call TRBJ2-7, with D possibly being TRBD2 (6 bases). The CDR3 spans 15 residues. V was trimmed by 6 bases and J by 4 bases, leaving 19 bases between them. Germline loops: CDR1 SEHNR, CDR2 FQNEAQ (reference sequence). The CDR3 here is CASSGDLEPEYEQYF. The DNA of the CDR3 is TGTGCCAGCAGTGGGGACTTGGAGCCCGAATACGAGCAGTACTTC.

This clone has a handful of counts. V usage is TRBV7-3 and J usage is TRBJ2-7, with 10 bases lining up with TRBD1. Germline CDR1 SGHTA, CDR2 FQGTGA. This CDR3 spans 14 amino acids. The trim removed 4 bases at V and 0 bases at J, leaving 0 bases unmatched. The CDR3 DNA reads TGTGCCAGCAGCTGGACAGGGGGCTCCTACGAGCAGTACGTC. Translation: CASSWTGGSYEQYV.

This clone was counted a single time. The DNA of the CDR3 is TGTGCCTGGGGGAGGTTGGCAGGGCCCCCCTATGGCTACACCTTC. Translated: CAWGRLAGPPYGYTF. V and J are TRBV30 and TRBJ1-2; the D gene is possibly TRBD1 (5 bases). Trimming took off 5 bases at V and 4 bases at J, with 20 bases between the two ends. CDR1 is GTSNPN, CDR2 SVGIG, per germline (reference sequence). This CDR3 spans 15 amino acids. Together with reference TRBV30 and TRBJ1-2, the CDR3 gives the full variable domain: SQTIHQWPATLVQPVGSPLSLECTVEGTSNPNLYWYRQAAGRGLQLLFYSVGIGQISSEVPQNLSASRPQDRQFILSSKKLLLSDSGFYLCAWGRLAGPPYGYTFGSGTRLTVV.

In this sample, this clone turned up a few times. The chain couples TRBV30 to TRBJ2-5; unclear D gene. CDR3 length: 15 amino acids. The germline V gene encodes CDR1 GTSNPN and CDR2 SVGIG (reference sequence). Trimming took off 7 bases at V and 1 base at J, with 19 bases between the two ends. The CDR3: CAFAGFSSFQETQYF. For the CDR3, the DNA is TGTGCCTTTGCAGGTTTTTCGAGTTTCCAAGAGACCCAGTACTTC.